The present T cell receptor beta chain was sequenced within a study of cytomegalovirus exposure and HLA in healthy donors (dated by TCRdb to the late 2010s). Study-wide context: An earlier analysis of approximately 550 of the donors reported roughly 300 Gb of sequence data and 100 million to 140 million unique TCR beta sequences from 190 million or so T cells. Roughly 300 gigabases of sequencing data and around 85 million unique TCR sequences made up an early release that covered approximately 650 HLA-typed donors. Of the roughly 400 genotyped donors, approximately 80% fell in the genetic ancestry cluster associated with self-reported Caucasian donors. The study aimed to test whether signatures of past pathogen exposure could be identified by cataloging public T cell receptors. The study used immunosequencing to profile the T cell repertoires of around 600 subjects and linked those repertoires to cytomegalovirus serostatus. Besides the first cohort of 550 to 750 subjects, a separate validation cohort made up of around 120 different subjects was used. To predict cytomegalovirus infection status, the study brought together high-throughput TCR immunosequencing, statistical association of individual TCRs with disease status, and machine learning. A later analysis re-analyzed previously published TCR beta repertoires from about 600 donors and added high-resolution HLA genotyping to study TCR occurrence patterns. Rather than drawing on any new phenotypic data, the later analysis identified candidate immune exposures from TCR beta sequences and the way those sequences occurred across donors. In an earlier analysis of 500 to 650 of the donors, high-throughput TCR beta sequencing was used to judge whether each TCR beta V gene segment behaved as functional or pseudogenic. Donor age, sex, ethnicity and CMV serostatus were compiled alongside the repertoire data. A later genetic analysis took genome-wide SNP genotypes for about 55% of the roughly 670 donors and used that subset as a discovery cohort. All discovery cohort repertoires had been generated on a single sequencing platform. Both class I and class II loci were covered by HLA typing, at four-digit resolution. The number of donors typed differed by locus, with about 629-640 for A, B, C, DRB1 and DQB1, roughly 520 for DQA1, 606 for DPA1, and 450 to 480 for DPB1. Roughly 5 DR-DQ haplotypes were handled as single units for association and clustering, since linkage in the cohort was strong. Among some 400 genotyped donors of the cohort, an average of roughly 230,000 unique TCR beta nucleotide sequences was sequenced per donor, of which about 20% were non-productive. General conclusions and limits of the study: Most TCR sequences were seen in very few donors, while some public TCRs were found in many individuals. According to a later analysis, most CMV-associated TCR beta chains appeared to be HLA-restricted, and the HLA associations seemed to be driven largely by CMV exposure. An earlier analysis of approximately 530 of the donors showed that most TCR beta V segments appeared in productive rearrangements either about 87% or about 30% of the time, which broadly matched IMGT annotations. A total of fewer than 200 TCR beta chains were listed by the study as associated with cytomegalovirus. Because some donors lacked HLA typing at each locus, the association tests relied only on the typed subset. The presence/absence analyses assumed that sequencing depth was roughly uniform across donors, and that assumption may not be true. Linkage disequilibrium might explain the correlated functional status among segregating V segments, but an unknown experimental factor could not be ruled out. Some IMGT-functional V segments, including TRBV6-2 and TRBV6-3, could not be distinguished by the 87-base-pair reads and were therefore excluded. In a later analysis, several top co-occurrence clusters were reported to appear linked to parvovirus B19, influenza, CMV and Epstein-Barr virus. The authors suggested that the approach could potentially be generalized to other disease states and immunological phenotypes. The classifier was reported to diagnose cytomegalovirus status with high specificity and sensitivity in both the original and validation cohorts. Some 16 rarely observed V segments, including chromosome 9 orphons, were excluded from the earlier analysis of some 590 of the donors because counts were too low. This cohort had only TCR beta chains sequenced, and the lack of alpha or paired-chain data limited which features could be detected. Immune exposure information for the cohort was limited to CMV serostatus. When HLA alleles, especially DR and DQ, strongly co-occurred, attributing TCR associations to individual alleles was difficult. A few of the identified cytomegalovirus-associated TCR beta chains were confirmed in vitro to be specific for cytomegalovirus antigens. A further reported finding was that TCR beta sequences accurately predicted the HLA-A and HLA-B alleles for most subjects in the first cohort. In a later genetic analysis, fewer N-insertions in productive TCRs were reported among donors in an Asian-associated ancestry cluster than the approximately 670-donor mean. A later analysis found that HLA-associated TCR beta chains were more clonally expanded and had lower generation probabilities than equally common non-associated chains. A group of highly shared sequence variants was considered likely to be a technical artifact of the sequencing pipeline. An association between a missense DCLRE1C variant and V-gene and J-gene trimming of TCR beta chains was found in a later genetic analysis and replicated in an independent cohort. At a false discovery rate of 0.05, a later analysis linked fewer than 20,000 TCR beta sequences to specific HLA alleles. In a later analysis, the rate of TCR association differed among HLA loci, with DRB1 alleles having the most associated TCRs and HLA-C alleles having the fewest.

Library generation was performed with the immunoSEQ multiplex PCR assay. For the multiplex PCR, a mixture combining 60 forward primers for TCR Vbeta segments and 13 reverse primers for TCR Jbeta segments was used. Amplification of the CDR3 region of rearranged TCR beta genes was performed with a multiplex PCR assay on genomic DNA. The Illumina HiSeq System was used to sequence the amplified TCR beta libraries as 87-base-pair reads. On the study's bioinformatics: A later analysis counted some 74 million unique TCR beta chains across the 670 or so repertoires, and 9.5 million to 11 million of these chains were shared by at least two donors. Raw reads were error-corrected and collapsed into unique sequences with a nearest-neighbor algorithm that merged closely related sequences to remove PCR and sequencing errors. Alignment of CDR3 sequences to IMGT reference sequences was used to assign V, D and J gene segments. Each retained sequence needed at least a six-nucleotide match to both a V gene segment and a J gene segment. Rearrangements were classified as productive when the CDR3 lacked stop codons and remained in frame with V and J, and all other rearrangements were classified as non-productive. CDR3 was defined by IMGT convention, running from the second conserved V-encoded cysteine to the conserved J-encoded phenylalanine. In an earlier analysis of approximately 590 of the donors, sequences lacking an unambiguous match to a single V gene segment were excluded. An earlier analysis of about 600 of the donors called V segments functional above 56.7% productive rearrangements and segregating when the between-donor standard deviation exceeded 5%. A statistical classification framework was developed to diagnose cytomegalovirus status using the catalog of TCR beta chain sequences. A later analysis assigned V and J genes by comparing TCR nucleotide sequences with IMGT/GENE-DB human TR gene sequences. Using the TCRdist pipeline, a later analysis assigned CDR3 sequences along with most-parsimonious VDJ recombination scenarios. In a later analysis, every TCR beta chain was defined by the combination of its CDR3 amino acid sequence and its V-gene family, and reads without a unique V-gene family were dropped. In a later analysis, fewer than 650 highly shared, low-generation-probability nucleotide sequences were removed to address suspected cross-contamination and a sequencing artifact. For each public chain, a later analysis derived a clonal expansion index from normalized ranks of inferred template counts within each repertoire. Generation probabilities in a later analysis came from a VDJ recombination model fitted to out-of-frame rearrangements, and those results were checked against IGoR. In a later analysis, hypergeometric tests were used to score TCR-TCR, TCR-HLA and TCR-CMV co-occurrence, with a repertoire-size bias correction applied to TCR pairs. False discovery rates were estimated in a later analysis by permuting HLA or CMV assignments 20 times. In a later analysis, co-occurring TCRs were grouped using DBSCAN, with TCRdist sequence similarity added in when clustering inside HLA-allele-positive subsets. Repertoires with fewer than 30,000 or more than 120,000 public chains, plus five repertoires with anomalous nucleotide sharing, were excluded from co-occurrence clustering. Sourced from immuneACCESS, this table was stored by TCRdb with only in-frame sequences that have V and J called. A share of the clones is absent; for the studies checked, an unresolved V gene accounts for under half, and the remainder has no known explanation. V and J calls and clone size are as listed in that table; D and trimming were resolved from the DNA. Here the sample has around 170,000 clones; around 77% occur a single time. The ten largest clones add up to over 2% of the sample.

Its CDR3 holds 15 amino acids, cysteine through phenylalanine. The CDR3 DNA has 45 bases and is translated from base 1. As encoded in the germline V gene (reference sequence), CDR1 is MNHEY while CDR2 is SMNVEV. V and J are trimmed by 5 bases and 4 bases, and the gene matches miss 6 bases of the junction. Details on this clone: No antigen is known for it. It has no much larger one-base neighbor in the sample; base qualities were not kept.

In total, 666 healthy bone marrow donors made up the cohort. All cohort members were sampled while nominally healthy, although unrecorded immune exposures were likely present. The donor was CMV seronegative and was included in the group of several hundred seronegative cohort members. Every donor gave a peripheral blood sample, and the peripheral blood mononuclear cells from that sample were used for TCR beta sequencing. Genomic DNA was extracted from the blood cell samples with the Qiagen DNeasy Blood Extraction Kit. The chain joins TRBV27 to TRBJ2-2; 8 junctional bases match TRBD1. Sequencing was carried out using PBMCs. This sequence originates from a man in his sixties in good health and CMV-seronegative. The CDR3 protein is CASSLKQGGTGELFF. The nucleotide sequence reads as follows: TGTGCCAGCAGTCTTAAACAGGGGGGCACCGGGGAGCTGTTTTTT.